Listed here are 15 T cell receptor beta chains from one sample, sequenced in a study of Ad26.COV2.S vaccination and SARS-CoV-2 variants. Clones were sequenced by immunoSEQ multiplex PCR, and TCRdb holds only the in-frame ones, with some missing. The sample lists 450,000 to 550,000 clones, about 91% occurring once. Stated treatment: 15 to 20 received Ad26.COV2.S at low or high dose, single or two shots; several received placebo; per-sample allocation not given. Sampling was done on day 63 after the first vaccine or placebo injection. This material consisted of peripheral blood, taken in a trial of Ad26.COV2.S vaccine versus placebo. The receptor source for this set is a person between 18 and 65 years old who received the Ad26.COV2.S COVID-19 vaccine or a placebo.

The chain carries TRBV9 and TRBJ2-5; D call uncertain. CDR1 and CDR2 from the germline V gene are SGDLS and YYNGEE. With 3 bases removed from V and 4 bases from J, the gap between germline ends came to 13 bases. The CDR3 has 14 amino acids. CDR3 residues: CASSEVGLGETQYF. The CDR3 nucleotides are TGTGCCAGCAGCGAAGTGGGTTTGGGAGAGACCCAGTACTTC.

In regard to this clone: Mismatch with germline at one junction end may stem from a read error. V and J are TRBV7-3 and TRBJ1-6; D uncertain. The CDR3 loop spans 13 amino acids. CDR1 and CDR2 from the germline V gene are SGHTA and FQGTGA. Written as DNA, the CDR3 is TGTGCCAGCAGCTTATATCGGAGCCGGTCAGGAGGTTTT. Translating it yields CASSLYRSRSGGF.

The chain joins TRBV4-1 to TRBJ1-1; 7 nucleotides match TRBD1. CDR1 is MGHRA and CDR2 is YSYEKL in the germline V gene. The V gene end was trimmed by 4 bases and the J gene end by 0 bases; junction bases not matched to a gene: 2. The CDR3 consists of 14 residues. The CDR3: CASSRDSLNTEAFF. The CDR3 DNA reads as TGCGCCAGCAGCCGGGACAGCTTGAACACTGAAGCTTTCTTT.

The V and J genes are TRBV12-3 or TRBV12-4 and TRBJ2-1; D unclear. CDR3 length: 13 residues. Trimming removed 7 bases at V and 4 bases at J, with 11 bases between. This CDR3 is CASTRSPYNEQFF. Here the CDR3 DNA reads TGTGCCAGCACCAGGTCGCCTTACAATGAGCAGTTCTTC.

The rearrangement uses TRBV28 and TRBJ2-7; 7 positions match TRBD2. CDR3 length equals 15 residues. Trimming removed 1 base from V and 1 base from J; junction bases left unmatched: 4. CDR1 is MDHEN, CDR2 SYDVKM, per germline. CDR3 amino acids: CASSLSGGVSYEQYF. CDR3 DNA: TGTGCCAGCAGTTTATCGGGGGGAGTGTCCTACGAGCAGTACTTC.

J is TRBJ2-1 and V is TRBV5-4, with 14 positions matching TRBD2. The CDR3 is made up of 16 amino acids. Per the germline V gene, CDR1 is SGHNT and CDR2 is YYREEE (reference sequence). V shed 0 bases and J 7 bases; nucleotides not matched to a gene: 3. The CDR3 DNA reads TGTGCCAGCAGCTTGGCCGGACTAGCGGGGGGAAATGAGCAGTTCTTC. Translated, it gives CASSLAGLAGGNEQFF.

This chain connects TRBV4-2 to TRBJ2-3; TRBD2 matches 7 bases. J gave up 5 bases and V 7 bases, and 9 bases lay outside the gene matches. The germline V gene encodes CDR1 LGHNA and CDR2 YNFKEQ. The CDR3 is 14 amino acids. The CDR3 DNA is TGTGCCAGCACCCGGGCCGGGGGGAGAGATACGCAGTATTTT. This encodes CASTRAGGRDTQYF.

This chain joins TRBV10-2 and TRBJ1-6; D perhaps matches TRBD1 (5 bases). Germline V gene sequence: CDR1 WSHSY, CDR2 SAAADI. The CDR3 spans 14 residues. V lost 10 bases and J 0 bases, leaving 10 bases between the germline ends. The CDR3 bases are TGCGCCACCAGGGAGAGCTCCTATAATTCACCCCTCCACTTT. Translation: CATRESSYNSPLHF.

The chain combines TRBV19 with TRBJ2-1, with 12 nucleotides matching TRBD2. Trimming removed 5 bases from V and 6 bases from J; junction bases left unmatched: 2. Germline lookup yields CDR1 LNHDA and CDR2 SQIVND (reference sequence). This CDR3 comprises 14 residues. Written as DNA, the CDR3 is TGTGCCAGTAGTCCTAGCGGGGGGGCCAATGAGCAGTTCTTC. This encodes CASSPSGGANEQFF.

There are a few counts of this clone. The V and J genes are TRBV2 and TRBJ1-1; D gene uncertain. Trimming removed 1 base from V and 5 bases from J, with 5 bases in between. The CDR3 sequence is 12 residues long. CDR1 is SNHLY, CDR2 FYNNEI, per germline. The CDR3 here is CASSEGRTEAFF. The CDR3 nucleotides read TGTGCCAGCAGTGAAGGGAGGACTGAAGCTTTCTTT.

The CDR3 loop is CASSLRGIDGYTF. CDR3 bases: TGTGCCAGCAGCTTGCGGGGGATAGATGGCTACACCTTC. This rearrangement joins TRBV5-6 to TRBJ1-2, with D possibly being TRBD1 (5 bases). Trimming shortened V by 1 base and J by 6 bases, and 10 bases separated the two germline ends. The CDR3 contains 13 residues. The germline V gene encodes CDR1 SGHDT and CDR2 YYEEEE.

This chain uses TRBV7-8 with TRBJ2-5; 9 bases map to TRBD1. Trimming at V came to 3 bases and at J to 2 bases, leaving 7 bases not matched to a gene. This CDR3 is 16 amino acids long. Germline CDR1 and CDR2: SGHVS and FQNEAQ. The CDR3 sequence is CASSFATGQGQETQYF. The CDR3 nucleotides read TGTGCCAGCAGCTTCGCCACGGGACAGGGTCAAGAGACCCAGTACTTC.

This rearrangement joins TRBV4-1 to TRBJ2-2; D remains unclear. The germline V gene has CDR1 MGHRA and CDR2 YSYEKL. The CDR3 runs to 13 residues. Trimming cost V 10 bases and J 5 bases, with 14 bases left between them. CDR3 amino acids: CATRWVGTGELFF. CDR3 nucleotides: TGCGCCACCCGGTGGGTCGGGACCGGGGAGCTGTTTTTT.

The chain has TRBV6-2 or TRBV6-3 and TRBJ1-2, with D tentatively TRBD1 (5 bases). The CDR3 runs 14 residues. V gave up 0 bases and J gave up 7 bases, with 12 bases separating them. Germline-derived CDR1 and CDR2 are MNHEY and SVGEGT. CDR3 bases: TGTGCCAGCAGTTACTCCCTACAGGAATCTGGCTACACCTTC. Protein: CASSYSLQESGYTF.

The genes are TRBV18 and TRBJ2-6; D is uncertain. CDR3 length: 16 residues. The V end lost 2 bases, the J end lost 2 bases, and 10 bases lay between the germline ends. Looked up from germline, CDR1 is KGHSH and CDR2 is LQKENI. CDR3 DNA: TGTGCCAGCTCACCAAGGAGAAGCACTGGGGCCAACGTCCTGACTTTC. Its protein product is CASSPRRSTGANVLTF.